This T cell receptor (beta chain) was sequenced for a study of cytomegalovirus exposure and HLA in healthy donors. The wider study: Early release data held 85 million or so unique TCRs from HLA-typed donors. Overall study findings and caveats: Later on, an analysis found that several of the most significant clusters appeared to be linked to common viral pathogens, which included parvovirus B19. The likely explanation for a cluster of highly shared sequence variants was sequencing artifact. Trimming of TCR beta V- and J-genes showed a link, identified in a later analysis, to a missense DCLRE1C variant.

As for this clone: Its antigen is not known.

CDR3 size: 15 residues. Trimming cost V 3 bases and J 2 bases; bases outside gene matches: 1. CDR1 is LGHNT, CDR2 FRNRAP, per germline. The PCR ran on 60 Vbeta and 13 Jbeta primers. Here immunoSEQ multiplex PCR was the method, and the copy in TCRdb shows in-frame clones only, minus some. The data hold 140,000 or so clones, with approximately 80% observed a single time. This TCR derives from a woman aged 18 to 35 in good health and CMV-seropositive. The sample comprised PBMCs. The J gene is TRBJ2-6, the V gene TRBV12-5, with 7 bases identical to TRBD1. The CDR3 DNA follows: TGTGCTAGTGGTTTCGGACAGGCTGGGGCCAACGTCCTGACTTTC. It specifies CASGFGQAGANVLTF. Full variable domain (outside the CDR3, taken from reference TRBV12-5 and TRBJ2-6): DARVTQTPRHKVTEMGQEVTMRCQPILGHNTVFWYRQTMMQGLELLAYFRNRAPLDDSGMPKDRFSAEMPDATLATLKIQPSEPRDSAVYFCASGFGQAGANVLTFGAGSRLTVL.